The 3 T cell receptor beta chains below all came from one sample that was sequenced in a study of T cell clones after liver transplantation. This table comes from immunoSEQ multiplex PCR, and its TCRdb copy is limited to in-frame clones, with some not included. Of roughly 120,000 clones detected, 90% appear once; the ten largest clones hold roughly 0.8%. The source material was CD4+ T cells from blood, sampled 12 months after liver transplant. Receptors were obtained from a human patient who received a liver transplant. Some T cells may have come from the graft donor.

This clone showed up just once. J is TRBJ1-2 and V is TRBV15, with 7 nucleotides matching TRBD1. V lost 3 bases and J lost 4; bases outside the gene matches: 5. The CDR3 is 14 residues long. Germline CDR1 LNHNV, CDR2 YYDKDF (reference sequence). Here the CDR3 DNA reads TGTGCCACCAGCAGGGACACAGGGGCCTATGGCTACACCTTC. Its protein product is CATSRDTGAYGYTF. Supplemented by reference TRBV15 and TRBJ1-2, the full variable domain reads DAMVIQNPRYQVTQFGKPVTLSCSQTLNHNVMYWYQQKSSQAPKLLFHYYDKDFNNEADTPDNFQSRRPNTSFCFLDIRSPGLGDTAMYLCATSRDTGAYGYTFGSGTRLTVV.

This clone has only one observation. The gene calls are TRBV2 and TRBJ2-7; D possibly uses TRBD1 or TRBD2 (5 bases each). The CDR3 is 15 residues long. The germline V gene encodes CDR1 SNHLY and CDR2 FYNNEI. The V end was cut by 2 bases, the J end by 0 bases, with 11 bases between. The CDR3 DNA reads TGTGCCAGCAGTGAACTGGGACGGGGCTCCTACGAGCAGTACTTC. Its protein product is CASSELGRGSYEQYF. The variable domain in full, completed from reference TRBV2 and TRBJ2-7, reads EPEVTQTPSHQVTQMGQEVILRCVPISNHLYFYWYRQILGQKVEFLVSFYNNEISEKSEIFDDQFSVERPDGSNFTLKIRSTKLEDSAMYFCASSELGRGSYEQYFGPGTRLTVT.

For the CDR3, the DNA is TGCGCCAGCAGCTTGGAAGGTAGATCCCACAATGAGCAGTTCTTC. It translates to CASSLEGRSHNEQFF. V gene TRBV5-1 combines with J gene TRBJ2-1, with D uncertain. The CDR3 has 15 amino acids. V lost 0 bases, J lost 5 bases, and 12 bases lay in between. Germline CDR1 SGHRS, CDR2 YFSETQ.